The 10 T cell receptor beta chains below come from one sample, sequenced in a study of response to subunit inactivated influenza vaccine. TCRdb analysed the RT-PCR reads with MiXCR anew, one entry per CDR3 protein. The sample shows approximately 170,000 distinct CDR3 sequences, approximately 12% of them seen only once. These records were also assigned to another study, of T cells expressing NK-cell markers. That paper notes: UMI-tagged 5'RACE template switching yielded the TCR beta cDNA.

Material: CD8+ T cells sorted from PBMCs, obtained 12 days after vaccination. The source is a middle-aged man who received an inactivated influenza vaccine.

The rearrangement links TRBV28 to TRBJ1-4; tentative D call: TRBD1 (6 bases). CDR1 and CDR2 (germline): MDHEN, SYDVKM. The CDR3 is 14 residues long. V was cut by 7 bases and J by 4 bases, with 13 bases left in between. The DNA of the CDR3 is TGTGCCAGCACCCCGACAGGCGTTAATGAAAAACTGTTTTTT. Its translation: CASTPTGVNEKLFF.

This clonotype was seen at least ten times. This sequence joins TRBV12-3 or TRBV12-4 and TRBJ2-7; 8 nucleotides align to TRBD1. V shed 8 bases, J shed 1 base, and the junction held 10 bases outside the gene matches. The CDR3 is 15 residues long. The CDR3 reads CASGQQGVYSYEQYF. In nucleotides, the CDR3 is TGTGCCAGCGGACAACAGGGGGTATATTCCTACGAGCAGTACTTC.

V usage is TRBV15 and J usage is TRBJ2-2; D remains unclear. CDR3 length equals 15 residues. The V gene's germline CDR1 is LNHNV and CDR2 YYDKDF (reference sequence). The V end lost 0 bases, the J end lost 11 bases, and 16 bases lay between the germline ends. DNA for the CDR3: TGTGCCACCAGCAGAGAAGTTGGCGGCACAGTCGAGCTGTTTTTT. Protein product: CATSREVGGTVELFF.

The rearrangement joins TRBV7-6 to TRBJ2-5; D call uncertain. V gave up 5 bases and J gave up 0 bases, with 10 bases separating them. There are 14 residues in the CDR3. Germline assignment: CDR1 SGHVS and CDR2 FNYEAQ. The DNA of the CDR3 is TGTGCCAGCAGCCGAGGTCGCTACCAAGAGACCCAGTACTTC. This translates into CASSRGRYQETQYF.

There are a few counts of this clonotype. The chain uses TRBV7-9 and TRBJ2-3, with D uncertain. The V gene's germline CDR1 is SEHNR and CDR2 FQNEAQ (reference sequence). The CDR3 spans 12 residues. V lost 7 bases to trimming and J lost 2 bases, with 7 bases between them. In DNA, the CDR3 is TGTGCCAGCAAGGGCCACACAGATACGCAGTATTTT. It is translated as CASKGHTDTQYF.

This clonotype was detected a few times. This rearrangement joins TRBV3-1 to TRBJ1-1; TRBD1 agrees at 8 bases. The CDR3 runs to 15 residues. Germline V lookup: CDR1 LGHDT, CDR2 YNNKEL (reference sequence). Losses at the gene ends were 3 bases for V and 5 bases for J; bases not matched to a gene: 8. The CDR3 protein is CASSQSLNRGTEAFF. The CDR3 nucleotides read TGTGCCAGCAGCCAGTCCCTTAACAGGGGGACTGAAGCTTTCTTT.

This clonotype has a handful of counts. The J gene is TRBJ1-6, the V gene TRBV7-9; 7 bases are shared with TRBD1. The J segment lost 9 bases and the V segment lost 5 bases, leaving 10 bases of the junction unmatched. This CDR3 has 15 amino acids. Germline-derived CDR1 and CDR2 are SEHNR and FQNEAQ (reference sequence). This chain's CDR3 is CASSSRGDSGSPLHF. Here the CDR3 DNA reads TGTGCCAGCAGCAGCCGGGGGGACAGCGGTTCACCCCTCCACTTT.

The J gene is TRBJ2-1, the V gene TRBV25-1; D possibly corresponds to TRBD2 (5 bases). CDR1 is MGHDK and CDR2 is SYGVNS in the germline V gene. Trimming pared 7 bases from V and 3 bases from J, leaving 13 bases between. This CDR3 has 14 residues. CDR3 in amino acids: CASKPAAFYNEQFF. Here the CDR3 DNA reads TGTGCCAGCAAACCAGCGGCCTTCTACAATGAGCAGTTCTTC.

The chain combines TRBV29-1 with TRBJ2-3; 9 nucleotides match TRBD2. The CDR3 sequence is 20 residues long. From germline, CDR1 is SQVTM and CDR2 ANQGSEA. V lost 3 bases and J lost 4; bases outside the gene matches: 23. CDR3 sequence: CSVEVTILPPVAGAPDTQYF. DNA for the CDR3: TGCAGCGTTGAGGTGACGATTCTTCCACCAGTAGCGGGGGCCCCAGATACGCAGTATTTT.

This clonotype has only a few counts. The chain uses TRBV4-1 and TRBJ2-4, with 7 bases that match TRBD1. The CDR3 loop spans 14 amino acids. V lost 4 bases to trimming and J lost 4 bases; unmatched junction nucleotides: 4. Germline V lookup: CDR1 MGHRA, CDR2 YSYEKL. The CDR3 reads CASSRTGEKNIQYF. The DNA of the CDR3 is TGCGCCAGCAGCCGTACAGGGGAGAAAAACATTCAGTACTTC.